The 22 T cell receptor beta chains below were found in one sample sequenced in a study of prognosis after radiotherapy for stage I lung cancer. Researchers used two-round multiplex PCR to amplify TCR beta CDR3 starting from genomic DNA. Primers were specific to each TRBV and TRBJ gene in first-round PCR. TCRdb re-called the multiplex PCR reads with MiXCR, one entry per CDR3 protein. The sample carries some 27,000 distinct CDR3 sequences, approximately 31% recorded once. The material sequenced was PBMCs, taken before or after stereotactic body radiation therapy (not recorded which). The receptor source for this set is a donor aged 50 or older with non-small cell lung cancer.

This clonotype showed up many times. This rearrangement joins TRBV10-3 to TRBJ2-2; 16 nucleotides match TRBD2. In germline, CDR1 is ENHRY, CDR2 SYGVKD. With V trimmed by 10 bases and J by 0 bases, 5 bases remained unmatched. This CDR3 comprises 17 residues. The CDR3 reads CATKGLAGGPNTGELFF. CDR3 nucleotides: TGTGCCACCAAGGGACTAGCGGGGGGGCCGAACACCGGGGAGCTGTTTTTT.

This clonotype was recorded many times. This chain joins TRBV19 and TRBJ2-3; possible D gene TRBD2, 6 bases. The germline gives CDR1 LNHDA, CDR2 SQIVND (reference sequence). This CDR3 spans 15 amino acids. V was cut by 0 bases and J by 4 bases, with 11 bases left in between. CDR3 amino acids: CASSIDGGAADTQYF. Here the CDR3 DNA reads TGTGCCAGTAGTATAGATGGCGGGGCGGCAGATACGCAGTATTTT.

In this sample, this clonotype turned up many times. V usage is TRBV27 and J usage is TRBJ2-5, with TRBD1 identical over 9 bases. Trimming cost V 4 bases and J 3 bases; bases outside gene matches: 12. From germline, CDR1 is MNHEY and CDR2 SMNVEV (reference sequence). The CDR3 contains 17 residues. CDR3 region: CASSSSPPGQGEETQYF. The CDR3 DNA is TGTGCCAGCAGTTCAAGCCCTCCGGGACAGGGAGAAGAGACCCAGTACTTC.

Regarding this clonotype: With a much larger clone just one base away, this may be a read error. The genes are TRBV7-6 and TRBJ1-4; D ambiguous. CDR3 length: 12 residues. The V gene's germline CDR1 is SGHVS and CDR2 FNYEAQ. In nucleotides, the CDR3 is TGTTCCAGCAGCTTATCGGGGGAAAAACTGTTTTTT. Translation gives CSSSLSGEKLFF.

This clonotype was recorded at least ten times. The genes are TRBV30 and TRBJ1-6; possibly TRBD1 for D (6 bases). This CDR3 is built from 17 residues. CDR1 and CDR2 (germline): GTSNPN, SVGIG (reference sequence). V lost 3 bases and J 5 bases, leaving 20 bases between the germline ends. CDR3: CAWSEPTGGLDNSPLHF. The DNA for the CDR3 is TGTGCCTGGAGCGAACCGACAGGCGGTCTGGATAATTCACCCCTCCACTTT.

This clonotype was counted at least ten times. The chain recombines TRBV5-1 with TRBJ2-3, with D maybe TRBD2 (5 bases). The V end was cut by 1 base, the J end by 2 bases, with 8 bases between. Looked up from germline, CDR1 is SGHRS and CDR2 is YFSETQ. CDR3 length: 14 residues. The chain's CDR3 is CASSLSGNTDTQYF. CDR3 in DNA: TGCGCCAGCAGCTTGTCGGGGAACACAGATACGCAGTATTTT. The full variable domain, with the rest looked up from reference TRBV5-1 and TRBJ2-3, is KAGVTQTPRYLIKTRGQQVTLSCSPISGHRSVSWYQQTPGQGLQFLFEYFSETQRNKGNFPGRFSGRQFSNSRSEMNVSTLELGDSALYLCASSLSGNTDTQYFGPGTRLTVL.

This clonotype was counted at least ten times. The chain employs TRBV7-2 and TRBJ2-1; the match to TRBD2 covers 7 bases. The germline gives CDR1 SGHTA, CDR2 FQGNSA. There are 14 residues in the CDR3. J was trimmed by 5 bases and V by 4 bases; bases with no gene match: 5. The CDR3 nucleotides are TGTGCCAGCAGCTGGGAGGGACTTCACAATGAGCAGTTCTTC. Residues: CASSWEGLHNEQFF.

A word on this clonotype: This likely came from a read error, as a far larger clone is one base away. The gene calls are TRBV2 and TRBJ1-1; no reliable D call. Germline V gene lookup returns CDR1 SNHLY and CDR2 FYNNEI. The CDR3 is made up of 13 amino acids. The V end was cut by 6 bases, the J end by 1 base, with 9 bases between. The DNA of the CDR3 is TGTGCCAGCAGCAGCATGGGGAACACTGAAGCTTTCTTT. As protein: CASSSMGNTEAFF. The full variable domain, completed using reference TRBV2 and TRBJ1-1, is EPEVTQTPSHQVTQMGQEVILRCVPISNHLYFYWYRQILGQKVEFLVSFYNNEISEKSEIFDDQFSVERPDGSNFTLKIRSTKLEDSAMYFCASSSMGNTEAFFGQGTRLTVV.

This clonotype was detected ten times or more. V is TRBV12-3 or TRBV12-4 and J is TRBJ2-2; possibly TRBD1 for D (6 bases). V lost 7 bases, J lost 5 bases, and 14 bases lay in between. CDR3 length: 14 residues. In DNA, the CDR3 is TGTGCCAGCACCACACAGGGTCCAACCGGGGAGCTGTTTTTT. This gives the protein CASTTQGPTGELFF.

This clonotype was recorded at least ten times. The chain uses TRBV15 and TRBJ1-5; no firm D call. Trimming cost V 0 bases and J 4 bases, with 7 bases left between them. CDR1 LNHNV and CDR2 YYDKDF come from the germline V gene (reference sequence). The CDR3 is 14 residues long. The CDR3 DNA sequence: TGTGCCACCAGCAGAGACCCAGAGAATCAGCCCCAGCATTTT. This sequence encodes CATSRDPENQPQHF.

This clonotype is medium-sized (0.01 to 0.1%) in the sample. J is TRBJ2-1 and V is TRBV27, with D possibly called TRBD1 or TRBD2 (6 bases each). CDR3 size: 16 residues. V lost 2 bases and J lost 4, with 15 bases in between. Germline V gene data show CDR1 as MNHEY and CDR2 as SMNVEV (reference sequence). CDR3 DNA: TGTGCCAGCAGTTTACTAGGGGGGCTTGAGTACAATGAGCAGTTCTTC. It specifies CASSLLGGLEYNEQFF.

As concerns this clonotype: This may come from a read error, since a much larger clone is one base off. The rearrangement links TRBV5-6 to TRBJ2-1, with 8 bases that match TRBD2. The CDR3 covers 17 residues. The germline V gene has CDR1 SGHDT and CDR2 YYEEEE. The DNA of the CDR3 is TGTACCAGCAGTTCAGGGTCCTTTAGCGGGAATTGGAATGAGCAGTTCTTC. Amino acids: CTSSSGSFSGNWNEQFF.

The table lists this clonotype with many counts. This rearrangement joins TRBV6-2 or TRBV6-3 to TRBJ1-2, with D perhaps matching TRBD1 (5 bases). CDR1 and CDR2 (germline): MNHEY, SVGEGT. V shed 5 bases and J shed 5 bases, with 15 bases lying between them. This CDR3 region has 14 residues. DNA for the CDR3: TGTGCCAGCAGTGAAAATAGGGGACCTTATGGCTACACCTTC. Encoded protein: CASSENRGPYGYTF.

At least ten counts were recorded for this clonotype. This sequence joins TRBV10-3 and TRBJ2-6; possible D gene TRBD1, 5 bases. Deletions cut 2 bases from V and 1 base from J, with 12 bases between. The germline gives CDR1 ENHRY, CDR2 SYGVKD. The CDR3 runs to 17 residues. The CDR3 sequence is CAISERGPTSGANVLTF. The DNA of the CDR3 is TGTGCCATCAGTGAGAGGGGTCCAACTTCTGGGGCCAACGTCCTGACTTTC.

This clonotype came up many times. The J gene is TRBJ2-1, the V gene TRBV7-9; 9 bases match TRBD2. The germline V gene encodes CDR1 SEHNR and CDR2 FQNEAQ (reference sequence). The CDR3 extends over 14 amino acids. V dropped 1 base and J dropped 6; count of bases not matched to a gene: 1. CDR3 protein: CASSLVAGANEQFF. For the CDR3, the DNA is TGTGCCAGCAGCTTAGTAGCGGGGGCCAATGAGCAGTTCTTC.

This clonotype has at least ten counts. The rearrangement uses TRBV15 and TRBJ2-5; 8 nucleotides align to TRBD2. Trimming took 3 bases from V and 0 from J; bases not matched to a gene: 3. Germline V gene data show CDR1 as LNHNV and CDR2 as YYDKDF (reference sequence). The CDR3 covers 15 residues. Here the CDR3 reads CATSRAGGNQETQYF. DNA for the CDR3: TGTGCCACCAGCAGGGCGGGGGGCAACCAAGAGACCCAGTACTTC.

This clonotype has a handful of counts. A much larger clonotype is one base distant, so this may be a read error. The rearrangement uses TRBV9 and TRBJ1-1; a possible D gene is TRBD1 (5 bases). Germline assignment: CDR1 SGDLS and CDR2 YYNGEE. V lost 0 bases to trimming and J lost 5 bases, with 14 bases between them. The CDR3 runs 15 residues. CDR3 loop: CASSVGGRVGTEAFF. The CDR3 DNA is TGTGCCAGCAGCGTAGGGGGCAGAGTGGGTACTGAAGCTTTCTTT.

This clonotype was detected many times. The chain uses TRBV6-1 and TRBJ1-2; maybe TRBD1 (5 bases). The CDR3 length is 15 residues. V dropped 5 bases and J dropped 6 bases, with 19 bases sitting between them. The V gene's germline CDR1 is MNHNS and CDR2 SASEGT. CDR3 loop: CASSTNPGPGDGYTF. The CDR3 DNA is TGTGCCAGCAGTACCAACCCGGGACCCGGCGATGGCTACACCTTC.

In this sample, this clonotype turned up many times. The chain couples TRBV6-4 to TRBJ2-1, with 12 bases fitting TRBD2. The germline CDR1 and CDR2 sequences are MRHNA and SNTAGT. With 7 bases clipped from V and 6 bases from J, the junction kept 7 bases outside the gene matches. This CDR3 has 15 amino acids. The CDR3 bases are TGTGCCAGCACAAGACTAGCGGGAGAGTTCAATGAGCAGTTCTTC. Protein: CASTRLAGEFNEQFF.

This clonotype showed up just once. One end of the junction is discordant with germline, which a read error may explain. The V gene is TRBV7-2, the J gene TRBJ1-2, with D perhaps matching TRBD1 (5 bases). The germline CDR1 and CDR2 sequences are SGHTA and FQGNSA. CDR3 length equals 13 residues. This chain's CDR3 is CVSRYSGVYGYTF. DNA for the CDR3: TGTGTCAGCCGCTACTCGGGGGTATATGGCTACACATTC.

This clonotype occurred many times. The V gene is TRBV28, the J gene TRBJ2-3, with a tentative D call TRBD2 (6 bases). The CDR3 runs to 17 residues. Looked up from germline, CDR1 is MDHEN and CDR2 is SYDVKM. Trimming removed 1 base from V and 1 base from J, with 15 bases in between. The CDR3 spells CASSLSPSAGRTDTQYF. The CDR3 DNA sequence: TGTGCCAGCAGTTTATCCCCCTCCGCGGGGCGCACAGATACGCAGTATTTT. The entire variable domain, with the rest obtained from reference TRBV28 and TRBJ2-3, is as follows: DVKVTQSSRYLVKRTGEKVFLECVQDMDHENMFWYRQDPGLGLRLIYFSYDVKMKEKGDIPEGYSVSREKKERFSLILESASTNQTSMYLCASSLSPSAGRTDTQYFGPGTRLTVL.

With regard to this clonotype: Given the absence of the conserved phenylalanine or tryptophan at the CDR3 end, a read error is likely. The rearrangement joins TRBV6-1 to TRBJ1-5; the D is unclear. The CDR3 length is 12 residues. Trimming shortened V by 7 bases and J by 2 bases, and 6 bases separated the two germline ends. Germline V gives CDR1 MNHNS, CDR2 SASEGT. The CDR3 is CASNVCNQPQHL. As DNA, the CDR3 is TGTGCCAGCAATGTCTGCAATCAGCCCCAGCATCTT.